The 21 T cell receptor beta chains below were found in one sample sequenced in a study of T cell changes during pregnancy in multiple sclerosis. TCRdb's table, derived via immunoSEQ multiplex PCR, lists solely in-frame clones and lacks some. The repertoire holds 30,000 or so clones, approximately 94% seen once, with roughly 0.42% in the top ten. The sequenced sample was CD4+ T cells from peripheral blood mononuclear cells, obtained after pregnancy. Receptors originate from a female donor with multiple sclerosis, enrolled in a pregnancy study.

The rearrangement links TRBV7-8 to TRBJ1-1; the D is unclear. Germline V gives CDR1 SGHVS, CDR2 FQNEAQ. This CDR3 spans 15 amino acids. V was clipped by 1 base and J by 4 bases, with 13 bases between them. The CDR3 DNA reads as TGTGCCAGCAGCTTAGTTACGGGATCCCCCACTGAAGCTTTCTTT. It translates to CASSLVTGSPTEAFF. Full variable domain (rest looked up from reference TRBV7-8 and TRBJ1-1): GAGVSQSPRYKVAKRGQDVALRCDPISGHVSLFWYQQALGQGPEFLTYFQNEAQLDKSGLPSDRFFAERPEGSVSTLKIQRTQQEDSAVYLCASSLVTGSPTEAFFGQGTRLTVV.

The V call is TRBV6-6, the J call TRBJ1-2, with a weak D call TRBD1 (5 bases). CDR1 MNHNY and CDR2 SVGAGI come from the germline V gene (reference sequence). The CDR3 runs to 14 residues. Deletions cut 2 bases from V and 1 base from J, with 8 bases between. CDR3 region: CASSYPQGNYGYTF. CDR3 DNA: TGTGCCAGCAGTTACCCCCAGGGTAACTATGGCTACACCTTC.

The V and J genes are TRBV4-3 and TRBJ2-1, with TRBD2 identical over 12 bases. Unmatched junction bases numbered 10, after V lost 1 base and J lost 0 bases. The CDR3 covers 20 residues. In germline, CDR1 is LGHNA, CDR2 YSLEER. CDR3 coding DNA: TGCGCCAGCAGCCAAGCCCGAACTAGCGGGGGGCCCCGCTCCTACAATGAGCAGTTCTTC. Translation gives CASSQARTSGGPRSYNEQFF.

This sequence joins TRBV5-1 and TRBJ2-3; 7 nucleotides align to TRBD1. CDR3 size: 14 residues. The ends lost 0 bases at V and 5 bases at J; junction bases unmatched: 3. The germline V gene has CDR1 SGHRS and CDR2 YFSETQ. The CDR3 region has the DNA TGCGCCAGCAGCTTGGATACAGGGGAAGATACGCAGTATTTT. Translated, it gives CASSLDTGEDTQYF.

The chain uses TRBV6-5 and TRBJ2-7; D call uncertain. From germline, CDR1 is MNHEY and CDR2 SVGAGI. V shed 5 bases and J shed 3 bases, with 5 bases lying between them. The CDR3 covers 11 residues. CDR3 nucleotides: TGTGCCAGCAGTCGCGGCTACGAGCAGTACTTC. Protein product: CASSRGYEQYF.

J is TRBJ2-2 and V is TRBV6-6; D not certain. Per germline, CDR1 MNHNY and CDR2 SVGAGI (reference sequence). This CDR3 contains 12 residues. The CDR3 DNA reads as TGTGCTGGCCAATCTGACACCGGGGAGCTGTTTTTT. This sequence encodes CAGQSDTGELFF.

The count of this clone is one. This sequence joins TRBV21-1 and TRBJ1-2; the table's D call TRBD1 went unverified against the DNA. TRBV21-1 is an annotated pseudogene. CDR3 length: 14 amino acids. CDR3 in amino acids: CASSKCEGVDGYTF. CDR3 nucleotide sequence: TGTGCCAGCAGCAAATGTGAGGGGGTGGATGGCTACACCTTC.

The chain couples TRBV2 to TRBJ2-1, with D possibly being TRBD2 (6 bases). Germline-derived CDR1 and CDR2 are SNHLY and FYNNEI. V lost 7 bases and J lost 8, with 18 bases in between. The length of the CDR3 is 14 residues. This CDR3 reads CASKGAWGGDEQFF. DNA of the CDR3: TGTGCCAGCAAAGGGGCCTGGGGCGGGGATGAGCAGTTCTTC.

This chain links TRBV30 with TRBJ2-7, with a tentative D call TRBD1 (5 bases). Trimming removed 4 bases at V and 4 bases at J, with 11 bases between. Germline V CDR1 and CDR2: GTSNPN, SVGIG (reference sequence). CDR3 length equals 12 residues. In DNA, the CDR3 is TGTGCCTGGACCGGCCAGGGTTACGAGCAGTACTTC. This translates into CAWTGQGYEQYF.

The V gene is TRBV9, the J gene TRBJ1-2; 7 bases map to TRBD1. The CDR3 consists of 15 residues. Per the germline V gene, CDR1 is SGDLS and CDR2 is YYNGEE. V shed 2 bases and J 5 bases; nucleotides not matched to a gene: 9. The CDR3 protein is CASSVAPGQQYGYTF. CDR3 DNA: TGTGCCAGCAGCGTCGCACCGGGACAGCAGTATGGCTACACCTTC. Using reference TRBV9 and TRBJ1-2 for the parts outside the CDR3, the full variable domain is DSGVTQTPKHLITATGQRVTLRCSPRSGDLSVYWYQQSLDQGLQFLIQYYNGEERAKGNILERFSAQQFPDLHSELNLSSLELGDSALYFCASSVAPGQQYGYTFGSGTRLTVV.

The DNA of the CDR3 is TGTGCCAGTAGTACAACCGGGACAGGGGATTCTGAAGCTTTCTTT. Its translation: CASSTTGTGDSEAFF. The chain couples TRBV19 to TRBJ1-1; 10 nucleotides align to TRBD1. Germline-derived CDR1 and CDR2 are LNHDA and SQIVND (reference sequence). V lost 4 bases, J lost 6 bases, and 8 bases stayed unmatched. There are 15 residues in the CDR3.

The rearrangement links TRBV7-7 to TRBJ2-1; TRBD2 is a possible D gene (6 bases). V gave up 4 bases and J gave up 3 bases, with 13 bases separating them. Germline CDR1 reads SSHAT; CDR2 reads FNYEAQ (reference sequence). The CDR3 loop spans 15 amino acids. The CDR3 DNA is TGTGCCAGCAGCTCGGGACTGGGGCTCTACAATGAGCAGTTCTTC. This translates into CASSSGLGLYNEQFF.

This sequence joins TRBV6-5 and TRBJ2-1, with TRBD2 identical over 7 bases. The J segment lost 9 bases and the V segment lost 8 bases, leaving 4 bases of the junction unmatched. Germline V CDR1 and CDR2: MNHEY, SVGAGI. This CDR3 spans 11 amino acids. CDR3 region: CASGRAGEQFF. The CDR3 region has the DNA TGTGCCAGCGGGAGGGCGGGTGAGCAGTTCTTC.

The V and J genes are TRBV6-1 and TRBJ1-2; D call uncertain. Germline CDR1 MNHNS, CDR2 SASEGT. V shed 3 bases and J shed 5 bases, with 10 bases lying between them. The CDR3 has 13 residues. CDR3 nucleotides: TGTGCCAGCAGTGACAGAAGTCGATATGGCTACACCTTC. This codes for CASSDRSRYGYTF.

The V gene is TRBV6-1, the J gene TRBJ2-7; TRBD1 might be the D (6 bases). There are 12 residues in the CDR3. The germline CDR1 and CDR2 sequences are MNHNS and SASEGT. Trimming cost V 6 bases and J 1 base, with 7 bases left between them. The chain's CDR3 is CASRTGSYEQYF. DNA for the CDR3: TGTGCCAGCAGGACAGGATCCTACGAGCAGTACTTC.

The chain uses TRBV6-5 and TRBJ2-3, with 7 bases fitting TRBD2. V shed 10 bases and J 6 bases; nucleotides not matched to a gene: 13. Germline V lookup: CDR1 MNHEY, CDR2 SVGAGI. The CDR3 runs to 14 residues. CDR3 region: CATTRGVGLDTQYF. The CDR3 DNA sequence: TGTGCCACCACCCGGGGGGTTGGTTTGGATACGCAGTATTTT.

This clone was recorded once. The rearrangement links TRBV6-1 to TRBJ2-7; possibly TRBD1 for D (6 bases). The V gene's germline CDR1 is MNHNS and CDR2 SASEGT. Trimming left V 6 bases short and J 0 bases short, with 12 bases between. The CDR3 is made up of 14 amino acids. The chain's CDR3 is CASRPGHSSYEQYF. The CDR3 nucleotides read TGTGCCAGCAGGCCGGGACATTCCTCCTACGAGCAGTACTTC.

The chain couples TRBV29-1 to TRBJ1-1; the match to TRBD1 covers 8 bases. This CDR3 has 12 residues. Trimming took 5 bases from V and 10 from J; bases not matched to a gene: 9. CDR1 SQVTM and CDR2 ANQGSEA come from the germline V gene. CDR3 sequence reads: CSVRQGTRGAFF. The CDR3 DNA is TGCAGCGTTAGACAGGGGACGCGGGGAGCTTTCTTT.

This clone occurred once. The rearrangement joins TRBV5-8 to TRBJ1-1; the match to TRBD1 covers 8 bases. Trimming at V came to 3 bases and at J to 5 bases, leaving 6 bases not matched to a gene. This CDR3 has 14 amino acids. Germline V gives CDR1 SGHTS, CDR2 YDEGEE. The CDR3 spells CASSSGQAGTEAFF. The CDR3 coding sequence is TGTGCCAGCAGCTCGGGACAGGCAGGTACTGAAGCTTTCTTT.

The chain couples TRBV10-1 to TRBJ2-7; tentative D call: TRBD2 (6 bases). Germline V lookup: CDR1 WNHNN, CDR2 SYGVQD (reference sequence). Trimming stripped 2 bases from V and 6 bases from J, with 20 bases between. This CDR3 has 16 residues. CDR3 sequence (DNA): TGCGCCAGCAGTGAGGCGGGACTGCAGAGCCGATCCGAGCAGTACTTC. Amino acid sequence: CASSEAGLQSRSEQYF.

Concerning this clone itself: Other DNA variants within this sample encode the same CDR3. The CDR3 sequence is CASSIGLAGGSSYNEQFF. The CDR3 DNA follows: TGTGCCAGTAGTATCGGGCTAGCGGGGGGGAGCTCCTACAATGAGCAGTTCTTC. The chain employs TRBV19 and TRBJ2-1; 12 nucleotides match TRBD2. V lost 3 bases and J lost 0; bases outside the gene matches: 6. CDR1 and CDR2 from the germline V gene are LNHDA and SQIVND (reference sequence). The CDR3 is 18 amino acids.